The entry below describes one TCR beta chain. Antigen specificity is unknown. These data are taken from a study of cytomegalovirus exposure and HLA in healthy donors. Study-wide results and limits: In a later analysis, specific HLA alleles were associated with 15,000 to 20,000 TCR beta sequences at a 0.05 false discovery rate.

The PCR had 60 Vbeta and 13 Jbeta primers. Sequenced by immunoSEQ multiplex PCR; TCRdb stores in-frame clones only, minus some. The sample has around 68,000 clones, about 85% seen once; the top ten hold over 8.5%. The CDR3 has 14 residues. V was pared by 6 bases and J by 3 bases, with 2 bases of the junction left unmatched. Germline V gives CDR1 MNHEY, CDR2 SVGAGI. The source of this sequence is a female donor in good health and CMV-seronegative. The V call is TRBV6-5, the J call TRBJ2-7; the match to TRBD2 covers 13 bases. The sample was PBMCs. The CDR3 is CASRLAGGIYEQYF. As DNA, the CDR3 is TGTGCCAGCAGACTAGCGGGGGGGATCTACGAGCAGTACTTC.